This TCR beta chain was sequenced during a study of T cell responses to AZD1222 COVID-19 vaccine. Study at large: It was second doses at about 4 or about 12 weeks that were pooled. Study-wide findings and caveats: CD4 TCRs associated with vaccination spanned spike, dominating at 160-218 and 743-854. Breadth and depth of Spike-specific TCRs rose after two AZD1222 doses. It was only a handful of AZD1222 recipients who were seropositive at baseline.

Profiling relied on immunoSEQ multiplex PCR, and the TCRdb table lists in-frame clones only, not all of them. The table includes 110,000 to 150,000 clones, under 95% detected once. Of note for this clone: Its antigen is undetermined.

The origin of this receptor is an adult in good health. The sequences come from peripheral blood, collected on day 0 of AZD1222 vaccination.

CDR3 loop: CASAIRLTNTGELFF. CDR3 nucleotides: TGTGCCAGCGCGATCAGGTTGACTAACACCGGGGAGCTGTTTTTT. The gene calls are TRBV19 and TRBJ2-2; D ambiguous. V was pared by 9 bases and J by 2 bases, with 16 bases between. CDR3 length equals 15 residues. Germline V gene data show CDR1 as LNHDA and CDR2 as SQIVND (reference sequence).